These T cell receptor beta chains were read from a single sample in a study of long-term antiretroviral therapy in people with HIV. The protocol was immunoSEQ multiplex PCR, while the TCRdb copy is restricted to in-frame clones and leaves out a portion. The sample gives roughly 9,800 clones, more than 80% of which show up once; roughly 18% is in the top ten. The sequences come from unsorted PBMCs, collected 0.7 years after starting antiretroviral therapy. Receptors were obtained from a middle-aged man with HIV. CDR3s include the opening cysteine and the closing phenylalanine or tryptophan. D genes are given only for firm matches. Clone size is not always given. Where it is, it says once, few, many or a class for expanded clones.

D gene | clone size | J gene | V gene | CDR3 protein | CDR3 DNA
. | once | TRBJ2-6 | TRBV9 | CASSVGGNGANVLTF | TGTGCCAGCAGCGTCGGTGGGAATGGGGCCAACGTCCTGACTTTC
TRBD1 | . | TRBJ2-7 | TRBV10-3 | CAISATTGGDEQYF | TGTGCCATCAGTGCAACGACAGGGGGCGACGAGCAGTACTTC
. | . | TRBJ2-3 | TRBV5-1 | CASSFSGEVQYF | TGCGCCAGCAGCTTCTCCGGGGAAGTGCAGTATTTT
. | . | TRBJ2-5 | TRBV5-4 | CASSSGRQETQYF | TGTGCCAGCAGCTCGGGACGTCAAGAGACCCAGTACTTC
TRBD2 | once | TRBJ2-7 | TRBV4-3 | CASSQALRAGGRTYEQYF | TGCGCCAGCAGCCAAGCTTTGCGCGCGGGAGGGAGGACCTACGAGCAGTACTTC
. | . | TRBJ1-4 | TRBV30 | CAWSFTGSEKLFF | TGTGCCTGGAGTTTTACTGGAAGTGAAAAACTGTTTTTT
. | once | TRBJ1-2 | TRBV6-1 | CASSEARGGYTF | TGTGCCAGCAGTGAAGCCCGGGGTGGCTACACCTTC
. | . | TRBJ1-1 | TRBV14 | CASSHRVRNTEAFF | TGTGCCAGCAGCCACAGGGTGAGGAACACTGAAGCTTTCTTT
TRBD2 | . | TRBJ2-5 | TRBV19 | CASSIGTSGRPNILETQYF | TGTGCCAGTAGTATAGGGACTAGCGGGAGGCCCAACATATTAGAGACCCAGTACTTC
. | . | TRBJ1-2 | TRBV9 | CASRIQGRPNYGYTF | TGTGCCAGCAGGATACAGGGCCGCCCTAACTATGGCTACACCTTC
TRBD2 | . | TRBJ2-3 | TRBV5-1 | CASSWGFRREGTDTQYF | TGCGCCAGCAGCTGGGGCTTTAGGCGGGAGGGCACAGATACGCAGTATTTT
. | . | TRBJ1-2 | TRBV10-3 | CAISQGTDYGYTF | TGTGCCATCAGTCAGGGAACGGACTATGGCTACACCTTC
TRBD1 | . | TRBJ1-1 | TRBV10-3 | CAISDYDRGQGAFF | TGTGCCATCAGTGATTATGACAGGGGGCAGGGAGCTTTCTTT
TRBD2 | few | TRBJ2-1 | TRBV5-6 | CASSRLAGSESYNEQFF | TGTGCCAGCAGCAGACTAGCGGGAAGTGAGTCCTACAATGAGCAGTTCTTC
. | once | TRBJ2-2 | TRBV9 | CASSVRSGSGGELFF | TGTGCCAGCAGCGTACGGTCAGGCTCGGGCGGGGAGCTGTTTTTT
. | . | TRBJ2-3 | TRBV28 | CASSYRTFTDTQYF | TGTGCCAGCAGTTACAGGACCTTCACAGATACGCAGTATTTT
. | . | TRBJ1-2 | TRBV19 | CASSIVRDNYGYTF | TGTGCCAGTAGTATAGTTCGGGATAACTATGGCTACACCTTC
. | . | TRBJ1-1 | TRBV5-6 | CASGTWRTEAFF | TGTGCCAGCGGTACGTGGCGCACTGAAGCTTTCTTT
. | . | TRBJ2-7 | TRBV29-1 | CSVAGAKYEQYF | TGCAGCGTTGCAGGGGCCAAGTACGAGCAGTACTTC
. | . | TRBJ2-7 | TRBV30 | CAWSKRSYEQYF | TGTGCCTGGAGTAAAAGGAGCTACGAGCAGTACTTC
. | . | TRBJ2-7 | TRBV5-8 | CASSPDWTYEQYF | TGTGCCAGCAGCCCCGACTGGACCTACGAGCAGTACTTC
. | . | TRBJ2-3 | TRBV2 | CASRDLYGARADTQYF | TGTGCCAGCAGGGACCTATACGGGGCCCGGGCAGATACGCAGTATTTT
. | . | TRBJ2-3 | TRBV7-8 | CASSPDSHATDTQYF | TGTGCCAGCAGCCCTGACTCACATGCCACAGATACGCAGTATTTT
. | . | TRBJ2-2 | TRBV5-1 | CASTPRLGEGGAGELFF | TGCGCCAGCACCCCCCGGCTGGGGGAAGGAGGCGCCGGGGAGCTGTTTTTT
. | . | TRBJ1-3 | TRBV4-3 | CASSQDASGNTIYF | TGCGCCAGCAGCCAAGATGCCTCTGGAAACACCATATATTTT
. | . | TRBJ2-7 | TRBV7-2 | CASSWPGTEQYF | TGTGCCAGCAGCTGGCCGGGGACCGAGCAGTACTTC
TRBD2 | . | TRBJ2-1 | TRBV6-6 | CASSPQGGNQQFF | TGTGCCAGCAGTCCCCAGGGAGGGAACCAGCAGTTCTTC
. | . | TRBJ1-5 | TRBV11-2 | CASSLAGGRVDQPQHF | TGTGCCAGCAGCTTAGCGGGGGGGCGGGTAGATCAGCCCCAGCATTTT
. | . | TRBJ2-2 | TRBV9 | CASSTRARPGELFF | TGTGCCAGCAGCACCCGGGCCCGACCCGGGGAGCTGTTTTTT
. | . | TRBJ2-2 | TRBV7-2 | CASSLRWGANTGELFF | TGTGCCAGCAGCTTACGATGGGGGGCGAACACCGGGGAGCTGTTTTTT
. | few | TRBJ1-5 | TRBV6-5 | CASSYSGGNEPQHF | TGTGCCAGCAGTTACTCTGGGGGGAATGAGCCCCAGCATTTT
. | few | TRBJ1-5 | TRBV29-1 | CSVGSSSNQPQHF | TGCAGCGTTGGATCATCTAGCAATCAGCCCCAGCATTTT
. | . | TRBJ2-7 | TRBV6-5 | CASSSPAGLYEQYF | TGTGCCAGCAGTTCCCCCGCGGGCCTTTACGAGCAGTACTTC
TRBD1 | . | TRBJ2-3 | TRBV12-5 | CASGLYGTGAGDTQYF | TGTGCTAGTGGTTTATACGGGACAGGGGCCGGTGATACGCAGTATTTT
. | few | TRBJ2-7 | TRBV5-6 | CASSSVSESEQYF | TGTGCCAGCAGCTCGGTTAGCGAATCCGAGCAGTACTTC
. | . | TRBJ2-2 | TRBV6-1 | CASSELGELFF | TGTGCCAGCAGTGAATTAGGGGAGCTGTTTTTT
. | . | TRBJ2-5 | TRBV14 | CASSQPHGIETQYF | TGTGCCAGCAGCCAACCTCACGGCATAGAGACCCAGTACTTC
TRBD2 | . | TRBJ2-2 | TRBV7-3 | CASSLGVERGGGELFF | TGTGCCAGCAGCTTAGGGGTTGAGCGGGGTGGCGGGGAGCTGTTTTTT
. | . | TRBJ2-7 | TRBV27 | CATHPNGNSYEQYF | TGTGCCACCCATCCCAACGGGAACTCCTACGAGCAGTACTTC
. | . | TRBJ2-5 | TRBV9 | CASSGPGEVKTQYF | TGTGCCAGCAGCGGCCCCGGGGAAGTGAAGACCCAGTACTTC
. | . | TRBJ1-5 | TRBV27 | CASSVRRGGQPQHF | TGTGCCAGCAGCGTCCGCAGGGGAGGTCAGCCCCAGCATTTT
TRBD2 | . | TRBJ2-2 | TRBV5-5 | CASSLVLAGGELFF | TGTGCCAGCAGCTTGGTATTAGCGGGCGGGGAGCTGTTTTTT
TRBD2 | medium-sized | TRBJ2-7 | TRBV4-2 | CASSDGLAGNSYEQYF | TGTGCCAGCAGCGACGGACTAGCGGGAAACTCCTACGAGCAGTACTTC
. | . | TRBJ1-4 | TRBV5-6 | CASAATNEKLFF | TGTGCCAGCGCAGCAACTAATGAAAAACTGTTTTTT
. | . | TRBJ2-7 | TRBV5-1 | CARRGRDTNSYEQYF | TGCGCCAGACGGGGTAGGGACACCAATTCCTACGAGCAGTACTTC
TRBD2 | . | TRBJ2-1 | TRBV11-1 | CASSSGLAGGAYNEQFF | TGTGCCAGCAGCTCGGGACTAGCGGGAGGAGCCTACAATGAGCAGTTCTTC
. | . | TRBJ2-7 | TRBV27 | CASSLWPQRAEQYF | TGTGCCAGCAGTTTATGGCCACAGCGGGCCGAGCAGTACTTC
. | . | TRBJ2-7 | TRBV7-6 | CASSRDTSYEQYF | TGTGCCAGCAGCCGGGACACCTCCTACGAGCAGTACTTC
TRBD1 | . | TRBJ1-5 | TRBV5-1 | CASSPNTGGDQPQHF | TGCGCCAGCAGCCCGAATACAGGGGGGGATCAGCCCCAGCATTTT